The entry below describes one T cell receptor (beta chain). Its antigen remains unidentified. These data belong to a study of CD8+ T cells in alopecia areata. Study-wide context: Treated patients took oral tofacitinib at 5 to 10 mg twice daily. Study results and caveats: Clarity of TCR sharing across patients fell short of that in mice, possibly HLA-related.

V gave up 5 bases and J gave up 2 bases; unmatched junction bases: 10. The CDR3 covers 16 residues. Germline V gives CDR1 SGHDT, CDR2 YYEEEE. Sequencing templates came from extracted RNA that was reverse transcribed into cDNA. The repertoire was sequenced with immunoSEQ multiplex PCR; TCRdb's copy has only in-frame clones and lacks some. Seen here are 150,000 to 200,000 clones, roughly 59% observed once, and the top ten hold around 1.8%. Alopecia areata patients had lesional scalp punch biopsies and peripheral blood taken from them. The sample was CD4+ T cells sorted from blood, taken at week 0. The chain combines TRBV5-6 with TRBJ1-1, with 9 positions matching TRBD1. This receptor was obtained from a human donor with alopecia areata. The CDR3 sequence is CASRHAPGQGNTEAFF. The CDR3 bases are TGTGCCAGCAGGCACGCTCCGGGACAGGGCAACACTGAAGCTTTCTTT.